Sequencing of this T cell receptor beta chain was carried out in a study of blood T cell repertoires in COVID-19. As for the study in general: PBMCs, B-cell-depleted T cells, or T cells were the source of the cDNA or gDNA that made up the material.

Generated by immunoSEQ multiplex PCR, the TCRdb table keeps only in-frame clones and is missing some. The profile shows over 110,000 clones, 81% of them singletons. V shed 0 bases, J shed 4 bases, and the junction held 11 bases outside the gene matches. Germline V CDR1 and CDR2: LGHDT, YNNKEL (reference sequence). This CDR3 has 17 residues. This TCR was sampled from a human donor in a cohort sampled during active COVID-19. The rearrangement joins TRBV3-1 (or the pseudogene TRBV3-2) to TRBJ2-7; 8 positions match TRBD1. Sequences were obtained from peripheral blood. The CDR3 spells CASSQEESWGQAYEQYF. As DNA, the CDR3 is TGTGCCAGCAGCCAAGAGGAATCTTGGGGACAGGCATACGAGCAGTACTTC.